This T cell receptor (beta chain) is from a study of CD8+ T cells in alopecia areata. As for treatment: oral pan-JAK inhibitor, 5-10 mg twice daily. TCR sequencing used cDNA made by reverse transcription of extracted RNA. Assay used: immunoSEQ multiplex PCR; TCRdb lists only in-frame clones, some missing. This sample has 100,000 to 150,000 clones; roughly 55% occur once, and the top ten carry more than 5.5%. For this clone: The antigen remains unidentified.

Study-level points and caveats: Many of the expanded lesional clones endured in scalp and blood while on tofacitinib.

The input for sequencing was CD4+ T cells sorted from blood, taken at week 4, from a patient treated with tofacitinib. The TCR sequence derives from a human donor with alopecia areata.

The CDR3 sequence: CAWSVGLSPSTDTQYF. CDR3 nucleotides: TGTGCCTGGAGTGTGGGGCTGTCACCTAGCACAGATACGCAGTATTTT. The chain links TRBV30 to TRBJ2-3, with a tentative D call TRBD1 (5 bases). The V and J ends lost 0 bases and 0 bases respectively, with 13 bases between them. This CDR3 contains 16 residues. CDR1 and CDR2 from the germline V gene are GTSNPN and SVGIG (reference sequence).